Listed here is a single T cell receptor beta chain. This record comes from a study of T cells after somatic rescue of genetic block. The method was immunoSEQ multiplex PCR; TCRdb's version includes in-frame clones alone and lacks a portion of them. The data contain approximately 88,000 clones, over 80% of them singletons. Germline V lookup: CDR1 KGHSH, CDR2 LQKENI. CDR3 size: 16 residues. V gave up 3 bases and J gave up 1 base, with 14 bases separating them. The receptor's source is a woman aged 18 to 35. The source material was peripheral blood mononuclear cells (PBMCs). V is TRBV18 and J is TRBJ2-3; unclear D gene. In DNA form, the CDR3 reads TGTGCCAGCTCACCCGTACATACCCCTCGCACAGATACGCAGTATTTT. This sequence encodes CASSPVHTPRTDTQYF.